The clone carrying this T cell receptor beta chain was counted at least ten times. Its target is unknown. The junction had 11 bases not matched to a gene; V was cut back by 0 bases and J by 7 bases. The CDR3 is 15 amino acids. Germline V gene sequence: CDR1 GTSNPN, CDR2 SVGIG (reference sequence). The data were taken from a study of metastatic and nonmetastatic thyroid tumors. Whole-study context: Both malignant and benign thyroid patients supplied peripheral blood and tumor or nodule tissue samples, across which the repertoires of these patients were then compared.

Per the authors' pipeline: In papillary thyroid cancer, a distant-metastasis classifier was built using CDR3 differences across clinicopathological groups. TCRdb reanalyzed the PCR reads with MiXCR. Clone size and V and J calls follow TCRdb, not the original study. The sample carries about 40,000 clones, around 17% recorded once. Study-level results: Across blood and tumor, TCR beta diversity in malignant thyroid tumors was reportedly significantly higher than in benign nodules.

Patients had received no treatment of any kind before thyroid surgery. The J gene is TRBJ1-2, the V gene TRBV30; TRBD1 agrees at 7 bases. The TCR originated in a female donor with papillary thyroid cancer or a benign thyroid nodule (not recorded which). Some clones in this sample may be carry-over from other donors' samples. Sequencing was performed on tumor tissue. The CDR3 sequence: CAWSVTGPLSGGYTF. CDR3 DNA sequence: TGTGCCTGGAGTGTGACAGGGCCTCTGAGCGGTGGCTACACCTTC.